The rows below give T cell receptor beta chains drawn from one sample of a study of T cells in localized non-small cell lung cancer. Method: immunoSEQ multiplex PCR; TCRdb's copy keeps in-frame clones and lacks some. The sample yields around 34,000 clones, 85% to 95% seen once. The sequenced sample was peripheral blood, obtained before any cancer treatment. These receptors were obtained from a female donor of 60 years or more with stage I lung adenocarcinoma. The conserved cysteine and the conserved F or W are not part of the CDR3 here.

v_gene,j_gene,CDR3aa
TRBV9,TRBJ1-2,ASTPEGQGSYGYT
TRBV9,TRBJ2-1,ASSVEGTGALAGVTNEQF
TRBV19,TRBJ2-1,ASSSGRIEQF
TRBV28,TRBJ2-3,ASRSGGAGGTDTQY
TRBV7-3,TRBJ2-3,ASSATSGSDTQY
TRBV7-9,TRBJ2-5,ASIRRGGGETQY
TRBV5-1,TRBJ1-2,ASSSFQETYGYT
TRBV14,TRBJ1-1,ASSIRGSASEAF
TRBV7-2,TRBJ1-2,ASSPDPSGGYT
TRBV5-1,TRBJ1-1,ASMGGARNTEAF
TRBV15,TRBJ1-6,ATSRGMGQGFSPLH